The present entry profiles one T cell receptor beta chain with its context. Its antigen has not been determined. Base qualities are not provided; no much larger clone lies one nucleotide away. According to the germline V gene (reference sequence), CDR1 reads SGHNT and CDR2 reads YYREEE. The CDR3 holds 14 amino acids from the cysteine to the phenylalanine. Only the CDR3 DNA is retained, 42 bases long and in frame from the first base. V is cut back by 0 bases and J by 2 bases, with 2 bases in the junction unmatched. The intended sense of this specimen's time point label: baseline, week 1 (first vaccination visit). This specimen's treatment or condition label, per the study, means: pre-vaccination baseline after standard-of-care therapy. All donors had newly diagnosed IDH1-mutant astrocytomas of WHO grade 3 or 4 that showed loss of nuclear ATRX. The samples were drawn from NOA16, a multicentre, single-arm, open-label phase I trial in Germany that tested a mutant IDH1 peptide vaccine in humans for the first time. For immunogenicity testing, the blood drawn at visit V03 was used as the baseline sample. The DNeasy Blood and Tissue Kit was used to extract genomic DNA from EDTA blood for TCRB sequencing.

These data are taken from a study of a mutant IDH1 vaccine in newly diagnosed glioma (TCRdb year 2021). General notes on the study: Of the approximately 30 treated patients, roughly 62% were male and about 40% were female, and the mean age was approximately 40 years. Before enrollment, patients had received standard therapy of radiotherapy alone, temozolomide alone, or radiochemotherapy with temozolomide; most received the combination. Peripheral blood samples were drawn at six visits, namely V03 (baseline), V05, V07, V10, V12 and V13. For exploratory analyses, longitudinal TCRB deep sequencing was carried out in some 25 treated patients wherever samples were available.

Findings and caveats that apply to the study as a whole: It was noted by the authors that analyses of patient blood samples could not be reproduced owing to sample limitations. No apparent relationship was observed between pseudoprogression and alterations in the top peripheral T cell clonotypes detected by TCRB sequencing. Immune responses induced by the vaccine were seen in roughly 95% of patients across multiple MHC alleles. Availability determined which PBMC samples were chosen for TCRB deep sequencing.

Library preparation used the immunoSEQ multiplex PCR assay. Following the manufacturer's protocol, the hsTCRB Kit was used to amplify rearranged TCR beta chain sequences. Sequencing of TCRB libraries was carried out on an Illumina MiSeq. In the paper's pipeline: The kit vendor's proprietary platform handled demultiplexing, trimming and gene mapping. This is the immuneACCESS table as TCRdb keeps it, with only in-frame sequences that have V and J called. A part of the clones is gone; compared with another copy, unresolved V genes explain less than half, and the rest is unexplained. D and trimming come from the DNA, and the V and J calls and clone size come from that table. For this sample the table gives about 88,000 clones, of which more than 65% were detected only once. The ten largest clones represent about 5.3% of the sample.

The sample here was PBMCs, taken from a glioma patient treated with radiotherapy, temozolomide or both. The sequence was obtained from a man aged 35 to 55 with glioma. Some clones in this sample may be carry-over from other donors' samples. The sequence joins TRBV5-4 to TRBJ2-7, and 7 junction bases match TRBD1. The DNA is TGTGCCAGCAGCTTGGGGGGGACAGCCTACGAGCAGTACTTC. This translates into CASSLGGTAYEQYF.